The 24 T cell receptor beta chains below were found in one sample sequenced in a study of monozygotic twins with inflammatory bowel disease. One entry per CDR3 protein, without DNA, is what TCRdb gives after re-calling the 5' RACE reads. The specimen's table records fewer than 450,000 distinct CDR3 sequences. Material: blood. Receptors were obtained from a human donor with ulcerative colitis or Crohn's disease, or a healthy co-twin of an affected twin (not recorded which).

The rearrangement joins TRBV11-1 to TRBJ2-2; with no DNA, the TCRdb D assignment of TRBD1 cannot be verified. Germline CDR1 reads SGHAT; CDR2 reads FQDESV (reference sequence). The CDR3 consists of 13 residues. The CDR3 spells CASSLTGTPELFF.

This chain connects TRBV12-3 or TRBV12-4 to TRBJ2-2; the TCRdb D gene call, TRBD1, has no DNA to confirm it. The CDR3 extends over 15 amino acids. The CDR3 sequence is CASTAGPTYTGELFF.

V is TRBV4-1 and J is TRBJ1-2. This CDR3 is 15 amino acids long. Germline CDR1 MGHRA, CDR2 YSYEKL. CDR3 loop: CASSQANTNNYGYTF.

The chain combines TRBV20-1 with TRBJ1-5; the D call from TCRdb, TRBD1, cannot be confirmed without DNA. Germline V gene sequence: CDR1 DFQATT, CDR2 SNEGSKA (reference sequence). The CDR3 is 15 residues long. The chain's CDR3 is CSARQEWGTGQPQHF.

The CDR3 sequence is CSARRRATRSFSETQYF. This sequence joins TRBV20-1 and TRBJ2-5; the D gene TCRdb calls, TRBD2, cannot be checked with no DNA. The CDR3 consists of 17 residues. The germline gives CDR1 DFQATT, CDR2 SNEGSKA (reference sequence).

This CDR3 reads CASSFRKIWHTDTQYF. V gene TRBV28 combines with J gene TRBJ2-3. CDR1 is MDHEN and CDR2 is SYDVKM in the germline V gene. The CDR3 runs to 16 residues.

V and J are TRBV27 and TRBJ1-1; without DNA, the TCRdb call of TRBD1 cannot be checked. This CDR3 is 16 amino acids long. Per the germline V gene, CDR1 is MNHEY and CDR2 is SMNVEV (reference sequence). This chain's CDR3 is CASSSIGTGVDTEAFF.

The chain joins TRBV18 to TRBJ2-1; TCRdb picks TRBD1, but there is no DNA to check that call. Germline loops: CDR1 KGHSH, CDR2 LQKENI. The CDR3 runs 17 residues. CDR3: CASSPLRGAGSYNEQFF. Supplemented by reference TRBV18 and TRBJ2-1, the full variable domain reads NAGVMQNPRHLVRRRGQEARLRCSPMKGHSHVYWYRQLPEEGLKFMVYLQKENIIDESGMPKERFSAEFPKEGPSILRIQQVVRGDSAAYFCASSPLRGAGSYNEQFFGPGTRLTVL.

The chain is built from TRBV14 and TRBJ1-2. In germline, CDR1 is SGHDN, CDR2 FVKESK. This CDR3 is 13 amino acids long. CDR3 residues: CASSQNLGPGYTF.

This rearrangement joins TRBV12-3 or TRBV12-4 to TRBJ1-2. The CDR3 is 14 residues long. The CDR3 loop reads CASSLDAGIYGYTF.

The CDR3 reads CASSGLREQSSGANVLTF. V and J are TRBV6-2 or TRBV6-3 and TRBJ2-6; TCRdb's D call, TRBD1, is unchecked because there is no DNA. Germline V CDR1 and CDR2: MNHEY, SVGEGT. The CDR3 has 18 amino acids.

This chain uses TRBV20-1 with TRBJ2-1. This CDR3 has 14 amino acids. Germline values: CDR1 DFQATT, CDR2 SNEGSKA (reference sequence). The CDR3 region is CSAFTGRSYNEQFF.

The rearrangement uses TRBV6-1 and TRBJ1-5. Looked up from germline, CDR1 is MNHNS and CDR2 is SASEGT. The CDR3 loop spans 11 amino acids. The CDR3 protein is CASSYIRAQHF.

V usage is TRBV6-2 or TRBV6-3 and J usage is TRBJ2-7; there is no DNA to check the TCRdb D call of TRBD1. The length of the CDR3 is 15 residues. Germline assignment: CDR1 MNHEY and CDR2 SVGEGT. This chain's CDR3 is CASAPRGGSSYEQYF.

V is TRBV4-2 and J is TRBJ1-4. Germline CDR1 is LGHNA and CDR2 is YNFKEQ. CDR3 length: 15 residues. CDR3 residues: CASSLHLGRAVELFF.

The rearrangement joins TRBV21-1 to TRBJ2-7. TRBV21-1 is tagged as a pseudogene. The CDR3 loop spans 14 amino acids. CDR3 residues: CASSKIGQTYEQYF.

The CDR3 sequence: CASSLLGQGAYNEQFF. V and J are TRBV5-1 and TRBJ2-1; TCRdb indicates TRBD1, and absent DNA this call remains unverified. Germline V gene sequence: CDR1 SGHRS, CDR2 YFSETQ. The CDR3 totals 16 residues.

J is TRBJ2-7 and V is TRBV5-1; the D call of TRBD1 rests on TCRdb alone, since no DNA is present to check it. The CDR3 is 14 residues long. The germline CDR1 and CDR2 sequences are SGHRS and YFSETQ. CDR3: CASSFGDRPYGQYF.

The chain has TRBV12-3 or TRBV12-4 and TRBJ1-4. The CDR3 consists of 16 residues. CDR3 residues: CASSRLHSATNEKLFF.

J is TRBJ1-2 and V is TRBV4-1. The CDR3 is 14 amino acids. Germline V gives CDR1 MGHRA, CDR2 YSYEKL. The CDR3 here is CASSQARSTYGYTF.

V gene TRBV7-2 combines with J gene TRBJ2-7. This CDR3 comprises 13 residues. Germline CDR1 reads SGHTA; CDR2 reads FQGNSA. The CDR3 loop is CASSDTESYEQYF.

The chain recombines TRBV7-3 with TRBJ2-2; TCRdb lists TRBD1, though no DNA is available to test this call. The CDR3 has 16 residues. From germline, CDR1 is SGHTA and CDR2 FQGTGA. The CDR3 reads CASSLDRGVNTGELFF.

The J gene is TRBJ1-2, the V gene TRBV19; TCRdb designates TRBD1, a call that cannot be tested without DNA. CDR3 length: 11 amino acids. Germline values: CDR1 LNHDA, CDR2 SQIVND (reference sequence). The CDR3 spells CASFAGLGYTF.

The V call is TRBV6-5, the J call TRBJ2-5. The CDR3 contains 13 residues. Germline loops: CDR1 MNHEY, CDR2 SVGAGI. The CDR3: CASNLDGQETQYF.